Here is one T cell receptor (beta chain) with its context. Its cognate antigen is unknown. These data originate in a study of T cell responses to AZD1222 COVID-19 vaccine. The repertoire was sequenced with immunoSEQ multiplex PCR; TCRdb's copy has only in-frame clones and lacks some. In the table there are some 140,000 clones, 93% of which are singletons. Overall study findings and caveats: CD4 TCRs linked to vaccination spanned spike, dominating at 160-218 and 743-854. Repertoire samples came only from after the peak T cell response. Baseline antibody screening turned up just five to seven seropositive AZD1222 recipients. White British donors predominated, females outnumbered males, and clonal diversity was possibly underestimated.

The CDR3 runs to 15 residues. The germline gives CDR1 SGHDT, CDR2 YYEEEE. V was clipped by 5 bases and J by 0 bases, with 14 bases between them. The V and J genes are TRBV5-6 and TRBJ1-1, with D perhaps matching TRBD1 (5 bases). This TCR was sampled from an adult in good health. Sample: peripheral blood, taken on day 0 of AZD1222 vaccination. The CDR3 loop reads CASSKWGDMNTEAFF. The CDR3, as DNA: TGTGCCAGCAGTAAGTGGGGCGACATGAACACTGAAGCTTTCTTT.